This T cell receptor (beta chain) came from a study of cytomegalovirus exposure and HLA in healthy donors. Study information: A subsequent analysis reported that the roughly 120 validation repertoires were produced on the same platform that had also been used for the 600 to 700 first-cohort repertoires.

Repertoires were generated with immunoSEQ multiplex PCR, while TCRdb's copy carries only in-frame clones and drops some. The data contain some 250,000 clones, nearly 90% of them singletons. CDR1 is KGHSH, CDR2 LQKENI, per germline. V lost 4 bases and J 2 bases, leaving 17 bases between the germline ends. The CDR3 has 16 amino acids. V and J are TRBV18 and TRBJ2-5, with a tentative D call TRBD2 (7 bases). The sequencing sample was made of PBMCs. This TCR came from a woman aged 18-29 years in good health and CMV-seronegative. The CDR3 nucleotides are TGTGCCAGCTCACTTACTACAGGGAGGGGGCAAGAGACCCAGTACTTC. It specifies CASSLTTGRGQETQYF. Variable domain in full (rest from reference TRBV18 and TRBJ2-5): NAGVMQNPRHLVRRRGQEARLRCSPMKGHSHVYWYRQLPEEGLKFMVYLQKENIIDESGMPKERFSAEFPKEGPSILRIQQVVRGDSAAYFCASSLTTGRGQETQYFGPGTRLLVL.